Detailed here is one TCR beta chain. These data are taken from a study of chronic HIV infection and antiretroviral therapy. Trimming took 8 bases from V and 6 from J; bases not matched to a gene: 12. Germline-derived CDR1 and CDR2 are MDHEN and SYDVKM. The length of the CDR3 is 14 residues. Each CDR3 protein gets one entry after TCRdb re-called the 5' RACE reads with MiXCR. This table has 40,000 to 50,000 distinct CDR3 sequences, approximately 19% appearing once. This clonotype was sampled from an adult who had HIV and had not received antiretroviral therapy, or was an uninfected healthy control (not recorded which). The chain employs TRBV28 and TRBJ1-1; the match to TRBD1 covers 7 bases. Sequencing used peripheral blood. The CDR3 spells CASYTPGGTAEAFF. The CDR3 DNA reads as TGTGCCAGCTATACCCCAGGGGGAACGGCTGAAGCTTTCTTT.